The TCR beta chain described here comes from a study of T cell responses to AZD1222 COVID-19 vaccine. Profiling relied on immunoSEQ multiplex PCR, and the TCRdb table lists in-frame clones only, not all of them. This table holds some 110,000 clones, more than 80% found once. The CDR3 runs 16 residues. Germline CDR1 and CDR2: GTSNPN and SVGIG (reference sequence). The V and J ends lost 3 bases and 7 bases respectively, with 19 bases between them. This sample comprised peripheral blood, obtained 28 days after the second AZD1222 dose. The clonotype originates from an adult who received the AZD1222 COVID-19 vaccine. This chain connects TRBV30 to TRBJ1-6; the D gene is possibly TRBD1 (6 bases). The CDR3 bases are TGTGCCTGGAGGGACACAGGGCGTAGAGGGAATTCACCCCTCCACTTT. Protein product: CAWRDTGRRGNSPLHF.